This note documents a single T cell receptor (beta chain) sequence. The source of the sample is a study of identical twins. The ends lost 2 bases at V and 2 bases at J; junction bases unmatched: 11. This CDR3 region has 17 residues. Germline CDR1 reads SEHNR; CDR2 reads FQNEAQ (reference sequence). Each CDR3 protein is one row after TCRdb ran MiXCR on the 5' RACE reads. The repertoire holds 570,000 or so distinct CDR3 sequences, with 9.6% as singletons. These data also featured in a second study, about yellow fever vaccine responses in identical twins.

What was sequenced was PBMCs. The genes are TRBV7-9 and TRBJ2-5; TRBD1 matches 7 bases. This clonotype was sampled from a woman aged 18-29 years in good health. The CDR3 loop is CASSLLAEGQRQETQYF. The CDR3, as DNA: TGTGCCAGCAGCTTACTAGCCGAGGGACAGCGACAAGAGACCCAGTACTTC.